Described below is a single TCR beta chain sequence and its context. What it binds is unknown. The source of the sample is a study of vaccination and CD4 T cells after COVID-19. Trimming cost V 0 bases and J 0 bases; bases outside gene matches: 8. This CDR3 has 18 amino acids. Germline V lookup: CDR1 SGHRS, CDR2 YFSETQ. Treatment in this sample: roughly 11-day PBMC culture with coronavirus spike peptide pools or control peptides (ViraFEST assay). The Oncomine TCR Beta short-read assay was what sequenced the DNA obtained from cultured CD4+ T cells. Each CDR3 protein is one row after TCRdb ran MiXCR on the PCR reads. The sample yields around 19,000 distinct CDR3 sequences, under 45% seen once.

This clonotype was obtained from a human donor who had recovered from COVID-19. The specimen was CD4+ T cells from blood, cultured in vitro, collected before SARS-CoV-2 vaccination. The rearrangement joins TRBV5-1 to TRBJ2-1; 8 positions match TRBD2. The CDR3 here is CASSLAPSGQSSYNEQFF. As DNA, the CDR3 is TGCGCCAGCAGCTTGGCGCCTAGCGGGCAGAGCTCCTACAATGAGCAGTTCTTC.